This TCR beta chain was sequenced in a study of cytomegalovirus exposure and HLA in healthy donors. CDR1 and CDR2 (germline): MGHRA, YSYEKL. Trimming removed 5 bases at V and 5 bases at J, with 7 bases between. The CDR3 length is 13 residues. Healthy people donating bone marrow made up the donors. Study-level findings and limits: Analysis was carried out at a later point, and it linked a missense DCLRE1C variant to TCR beta V- and J-gene trimming.

PCR used 60 Vbeta primers and 13 Jbeta primers. Produced via immunoSEQ multiplex PCR; TCRdb's table is partial and in-frame only. Among roughly 140,000 clones listed, around 77% were seen once. This clone was seen a few times. Its antigen is undetermined. The clonotype originates from a woman aged 45-65 years in good health and CMV-seronegative. Sample: PBMCs. The chain is built from TRBV4-1 and TRBJ1-6, with D possibly TRBD1 on 5 matching bases. The CDR3, as DNA: TGCGCCAGCAGCTACAGGAATAATTCACCCCTCCACTTT. Amino acids: CASSYRNNSPLHF.